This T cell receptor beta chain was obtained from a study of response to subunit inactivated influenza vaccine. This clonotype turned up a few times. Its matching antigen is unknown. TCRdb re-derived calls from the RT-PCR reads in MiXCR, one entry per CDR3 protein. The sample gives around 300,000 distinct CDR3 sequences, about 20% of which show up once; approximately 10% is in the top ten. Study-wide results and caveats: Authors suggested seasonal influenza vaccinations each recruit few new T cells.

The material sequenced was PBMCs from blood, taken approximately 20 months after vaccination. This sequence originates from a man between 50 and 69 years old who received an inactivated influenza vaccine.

The CDR3 sequence: CASSYLLASEQYF. CDR3 nucleotide sequence: TGTGCCAGCAGTTACTTACTAGCTTCCGAGCAGTACTTC. The chain carries TRBV6-2 or TRBV6-3 and TRBJ2-7, with a possible D match to TRBD2 (6 bases). Trimming stripped 1 base from V and 6 bases from J, with 10 bases between. Germline V CDR1 and CDR2: MNHEY, SVGEGT. The length of the CDR3 is 13 residues.